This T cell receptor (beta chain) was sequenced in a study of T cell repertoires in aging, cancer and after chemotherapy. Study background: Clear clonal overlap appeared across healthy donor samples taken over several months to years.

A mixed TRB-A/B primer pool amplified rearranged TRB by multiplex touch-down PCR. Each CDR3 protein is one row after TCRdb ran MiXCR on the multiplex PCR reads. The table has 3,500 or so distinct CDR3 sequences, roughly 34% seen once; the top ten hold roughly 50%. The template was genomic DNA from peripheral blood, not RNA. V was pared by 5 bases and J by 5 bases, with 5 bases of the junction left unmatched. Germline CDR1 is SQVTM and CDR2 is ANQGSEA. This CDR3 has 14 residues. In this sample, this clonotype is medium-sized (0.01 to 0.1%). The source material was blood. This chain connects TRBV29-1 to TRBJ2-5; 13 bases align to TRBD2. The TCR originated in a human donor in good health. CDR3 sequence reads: CSVRTSGGPETQYF. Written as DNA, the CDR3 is TGCAGCGTTAGGACTAGCGGGGGCCCGGAGACCCAGTACTTC.